A single sample gave rise to the 20 T cell receptor beta chains below, sequenced in a study of blood T cells in healthy people across ages. Sample-barcoded 5' priming and a J-beta primer mix drove a second PCR of roughly 6 to 12 cycles. TCRdb re-called the 5' RACE reads through MiXCR, storing one row per CDR3 protein. The table lists 1.8 million or so distinct CDR3 sequences, about 39% of them singletons. Sequenced: blood. The receptors were gathered from a human donor in good health.

This chain links TRBV3-1 with TRBJ2-1; D remains unclear. This CDR3 has 16 amino acids. The V end was cut by 0 bases, the J end by 5 bases, with 14 bases between. Germline CDR1 is LGHDT and CDR2 is YNNKEL (reference sequence). The CDR3 DNA follows: TGTGCCAGCAGCCAAGATGAAAGGTTAAGGGACAATGAGCAGTTCTTC. Translated, it gives CASSQDERLRDNEQFF.

This clonotype has only a few counts. The chain has TRBV20-1 and TRBJ2-2; 7 nucleotides align to TRBD2. The CDR3 consists of 16 residues. The germline V gene has CDR1 DFQATT and CDR2 SNEGSKA (reference sequence). The V segment lost 1 base and the J segment 1 base; nucleotides outside the gene matches: 6. CDR3 in amino acids: CSARGGGFGNTGELFF. The CDR3 nucleotides read TGCAGTGCTAGAGGGGGGGGATTCGGGAACACCGGGGAGCTGTTTTTT.

This clonotype was observed many times. This sequence joins TRBV7-2 and TRBJ1-2; D possibly corresponds to TRBD1 (5 bases). This CDR3 has 13 amino acids. Trimming took 6 bases from V and 1 from J, leaving 9 bases between them. Germline V gene data show CDR1 as SGHTA and CDR2 as FQGNSA. The CDR3 here is CASSWGDNYGYTF. CDR3 DNA: TGTGCCAGCAGTTGGGGGGATAACTATGGCTACACCTTC.

The table lists this clonotype with a few counts. The chain recombines TRBV27 with TRBJ1-1; D unresolved. CDR1 is MNHEY and CDR2 is SMNVEV in the germline V gene (reference sequence). V was cut by 2 bases and J by 0 bases, with 7 bases left in between. The CDR3 spans 14 residues. The CDR3 loop reads CASSLRVLNTEAFF. CDR3 DNA: TGTGCCAGCAGTTTAAGAGTTCTGAACACTGAAGCTTTCTTT.

This chain links TRBV6-5 with TRBJ2-3, with 9 bases fitting TRBD2. CDR3 length: 16 residues. The V segment lost 0 bases and the J segment 3 bases; nucleotides outside the gene matches: 4. Germline V lookup: CDR1 MNHEY, CDR2 SVGAGI. The CDR3 sequence: CASSYSLAGVTDTQYF. DNA of the CDR3: TGTGCCAGCAGTTACTCGTTAGCGGGGGTAACAGATACGCAGTATTTT.

The rearrangement uses TRBV5-5 and TRBJ2-1; D remains ambiguous. Germline CDR1 is SGHKS and CDR2 is YYEKEE (reference sequence). The CDR3 length is 16 residues. The germline V and J ends were trimmed by 2 bases and 7 bases, with 19 bases remaining between them. Here the CDR3 DNA reads TGTGCCAGCAGCTTTGATTTGGTACTCAACGGGAATGAGCAGTTCTTC. Its protein product is CASSFDLVLNGNEQFF.

This clonotype was observed a few times. J is TRBJ1-5 and V is TRBV3-1; D is uncertain. This CDR3 has 13 residues. The germline V gene encodes CDR1 LGHDT and CDR2 YNNKEL (reference sequence). Trimming removed 1 base at V and 6 bases at J, with 7 bases between. The CDR3 spells CASSQAAAQPQHF. CDR3 in DNA: TGTGCCAGCAGCCAAGCCGCAGCTCAGCCCCAGCATTTT.

The DNA of the CDR3 is TGCAGCGTTGAAGATCGCCCGTTCGACAATGAGCAGTTCTTC. Translation gives CSVEDRPFDNEQFF. The chain combines TRBV29-1 with TRBJ2-1; D gene unclear. Trimming took off 0 bases at V and 5 bases at J, with 11 bases between the two ends. CDR1 SQVTM and CDR2 ANQGSEA come from the germline V gene. The CDR3 has 14 residues.

This chain connects TRBV24-1 to TRBJ2-3; D is perhaps TRBD1 (6 bases). Trimming took 6 bases from V and 1 from J, leaving 13 bases between them. The germline V gene has CDR1 KGHDR and CDR2 SFDVKD. CDR3 length equals 15 residues. CDR3 nucleotides: TGTGCCACCAGTACTGCAGGGGTCGGCACAGATACGCAGTATTTT. Translated: CATSTAGVGTDTQYF.

The rearrangement links TRBV4-1 to TRBJ1-1; D gene unclear. The CDR3 spans 15 residues. V shed 4 bases and J shed 3 bases, with 15 bases lying between them. Looked up from germline, CDR1 is MGHRA and CDR2 is YSYEKL. This CDR3 is CASSPLRGPYTEAFF. The CDR3 nucleotides are TGCGCCAGCAGCCCCCTGCGCGGGCCCTACACTGAAGCTTTCTTT.

This clonotype was observed a single time. The J gene is TRBJ1-2, the V gene TRBV9; D unclear. This CDR3 comprises 14 residues. In germline, CDR1 is SGDLS, CDR2 YYNGEE. Deletions cut 2 bases from V and 4 bases from J, with 12 bases between. CDR3 sequence: CASSVSPVSYGYTF. CDR3 in DNA: TGTGCCAGCAGCGTCTCACCAGTAAGCTATGGCTACACCTTC.

This chain links TRBV10-3 with TRBJ1-2; 8 nucleotides line up with TRBD1. The germline V gene encodes CDR1 ENHRY and CDR2 SYGVKD. The CDR3 totals 14 residues. J lost 4 bases, V lost 3 bases, and 4 bases had no gene match. The CDR3 is CAISEDRGRYGYTF. Written as DNA, the CDR3 is TGTGCCATCAGTGAAGACAGGGGACGCTATGGCTACACCTTC.

The V gene is TRBV28, the J gene TRBJ2-5; 7 bases agree with TRBD1. The end of the DNA fits TRBJ2-7 better, so the J call may be wrong. CDR1 is MDHEN and CDR2 is SYDVKM in the germline V gene. The CDR3 is 14 amino acids. CDR3 amino acids: CASSLMRGQYEQYF. The DNA of the CDR3 is TGTGCCAGCAGCCTAATGAGGGGGCAATACGAGCAGTACTTC.

The chain joins TRBV12-3 or TRBV12-4 to TRBJ1-5; D not resolved. The length of the CDR3 is 13 residues. Trimming left V 7 bases short and J 6 bases short, with 13 bases between. CDR3 DNA: TGTGCCAGCAACCTTCGGTATGGTCAGCCCCAGCATTTT. Its protein product is CASNLRYGQPQHF.

This rearrangement joins TRBV20-1 to TRBJ2-5; 9 bases are a match to TRBD2. With the DNA end fitting TRBJ2-7 better, the J assignment may be wrong. The CDR3 runs 14 residues. Germline V gives CDR1 DFQATT, CDR2 SNEGSKA (reference sequence). The CDR3, as DNA: TGCAGTGCTAGACCCCTAGCGGGGCCAGGCGAGCAGTACTTC. Protein: CSARPLAGPGEQYF.

The J gene is TRBJ1-5, the V gene TRBV20-1, with 7 bases lining up with TRBD1. Germline V gene lookup returns CDR1 DFQATT and CDR2 SNEGSKA (reference sequence). Losses at the gene ends were 6 bases for V and 2 bases for J; bases not matched to a gene: 10. CDR3 length: 15 amino acids. Written as DNA, the CDR3 is TGCAGTGCCGGGAGGGGACAGACCGGCAATCAGCCCCAGCATTTT. Its protein is CSAGRGQTGNQPQHF.

The table lists this clonotype with a few counts. CDR3 bases: TGTGCCAGCAGCAAACAGGGCGGAAAACTGTTTTTT. It translates to CASSKQGGKLFF. This rearrangement joins TRBV7-2 to TRBJ1-4; D possibly corresponds to TRBD1 (6 bases). The CDR3 loop spans 12 amino acids. The V end lost 5 bases, the J end lost 10 bases, and 11 bases lay between the germline ends. Germline assignment: CDR1 SGHTA and CDR2 FQGNSA.

This clonotype has more than one count but fewer than ten. V gene TRBV11-2 combines with J gene TRBJ2-1; no firm D call. Trimming removed 2 bases from V and 10 bases from J, with 15 bases in between. CDR3 length: 14 residues. CDR1 is SGHAT and CDR2 is FQNNGV in the germline V gene. CDR3 in amino acids: CASSLSMQQQEQFF. The CDR3 DNA is TGTGCCAGCAGCTTAAGTATGCAGCAGCAGGAGCAGTTCTTC. The complete variable domain, with remaining parts taken from reference TRBV11-2 and TRBJ2-1, reads EAGVAQSPRYKIIEKRQSVAFWCNPISGHATLYWYQQILGQGPKLLIQFQNNGVVDDSQLPKDRFSAERLKGVDSTLKIQPAKLEDSAVYLCASSLSMQQQEQFFGPGTRLTVL.

This clonotype was picked up many times. The chain links TRBV4-2 to TRBJ1-1; TRBD1 matches at 8 bases. CDR3 size: 17 residues. In germline, CDR1 is LGHNA, CDR2 YNFKEQ. J gave up 4 bases and V 2 bases, and 12 bases lay outside the gene matches. The CDR3 DNA reads as TGTGCCAGCAGCCAATACGGGGGGATTACAGGGGGCACTGAAGCTTTCTTT. This gives the protein CASSQYGGITGGTEAFF.

This clonotype was observed a handful of times. The V call is TRBV10-3, the J call TRBJ1-1; D is undetermined. There are 13 residues in the CDR3. V lost 6 bases to trimming and J lost 3 bases, with 11 bases between them. Per the germline V gene, CDR1 is ENHRY and CDR2 is SYGVKD. The CDR3 DNA follows: TGTGCCATCAGATACGGGTGGGACACTGAAGCTTTCTTT. It encodes CAIRYGWDTEAFF.